The clone carrying this TCR beta chain has more than one count but fewer than ten. This sample is part of a study of Ad26.COV2.S vaccination and SARS-CoV-2 variants. Produced via immunoSEQ multiplex PCR; TCRdb's table is partial and in-frame only. Of roughly 380,000 clones listed, over 75% are singletons. Treatment noted: 19 received Ad26.COV2.S at low or high dose, single or two shots; 5 received placebo; per-sample allocation not given. The samples were gathered on day 63 after the first injection of vaccine or placebo. This specimen consisted of peripheral blood, obtained in a trial of Ad26.COV2.S vaccine versus placebo. The TCR was taken from a person aged 18-65 years who received the Ad26.COV2.S COVID-19 vaccine or a placebo.

CDR3 loop: CASSLADSGNTIYF. CDR3 coding DNA: TGTGCCAGCAGCTTAGCAGACTCTGGAAACACCATATATTTT. The chain has TRBV7-9 and TRBJ1-3; no clear D gene. The germline gives CDR1 SEHNR, CDR2 FQNEAQ (reference sequence). This CDR3 contains 14 residues. Trimming stripped 0 bases from V and 0 bases from J, with 3 bases between. Full variable domain (missing parts from reference TRBV7-9 and TRBJ1-3): DTGVSQNPRHKITKRGQNVTFRCDPISEHNRLYWYRQTLGQGPEFLTYFQNEAQLEKSRLLSDRFSAERPKGSFSTLEIQRTEQGDSAMYLCASSLADSGNTIYFGEGSWLTVV.